These T cell receptor beta chains were read from a single sample in a study of blood T cell repertoires in COVID-19. This table comes from immunoSEQ multiplex PCR, and its TCRdb copy is limited to in-frame clones, with some not included. This sample has approximately 300,000 clones, with about 84% found just once. The specimen sequenced was peripheral blood. Receptors originate from a woman in her forties or fifties with acute or convalescent COVID-19. CDR3s include the opening cysteine and the closing phenylalanine or tryptophan.

>TRBV19|13|TRBJ2-5
CASSIGSQETQYF
>TRBV27|19|TRBJ2-1
CASSLWFPGLAGVEGEQFF
>TRBV7-2|17|TRBJ2-5
CASSPAGTSGNQETQYF
>TRBV24-1|16|TRBJ2-7
CATSDLSPRGIYEQYF
>TRBV19|16|TRBJ2-7
CASSIDLEGWGYEQYF
>TRBV3-1/TRBV3-2|15|TRBJ1-4
CASSQQGVANEKLFF
>TRBV18|13|TRBJ1-1
CASSQGARPEAFF
>TRBV11-3|13|TRBJ2-3
CASSWLSADTQYF
>TRBV5-1|12|TRBJ2-3
CASSSQGDTQYF
>TRBV7-2|14|TRBJ2-7
CASSTTQRSYEQYF
>TRBV21-1|15|TRBJ1-1
CASSKAGGRNTEAFF
>TRBV7-2|15|TRBJ2-7
CASSLVGAGGYEQYF
>TRBV28|14|TRBJ1-3
CASSLGGGSDTIYF
>TRBV7-9|17|TRBJ2-1
CASSPFGLAGVGNEQFF
>TRBV2|14|TRBJ1-5
CASSDTYSNQPQHF
>TRBV28|14|TRBJ2-2
CASSSPIPTGELFF
>TRBV7-9|14|TRBJ2-1
CASRLAGAYNEQFF
>TRBV7-2|15|TRBJ1-2
CASSLKAGQGYGYTF
>TRBV29-1|15|TRBJ2-6
CSPRDGYSGANVLTF
>TRBV15|14|TRBJ2-7
CATSRGGRTYEQYF
>TRBV9|13|TRBJ2-7
CASSGQGDYEQYF
>TRBV24-1|13|TRBJ2-7
CATGTGPGNEQYF
>TRBV5-1|16|TRBJ2-3
CASISRLAGPTDTQYF
>TRBV29-1|11|TRBJ2-5
CSGGQAETQYF
>TRBV28|17|TRBJ2-2
CASRRPEGSSRSGELFF
>TRBV7-3|13|TRBJ1-5
CASSLSGNQPQHF
>TRBV7-2|15|TRBJ1-2
CASSLGGAGGYGYTF
>TRBV30|16|TRBJ1-1
CAWSVGLTGLNTEAFF
>TRBV29-1|12|TRBJ2-1
CSSPGLSGGQFF